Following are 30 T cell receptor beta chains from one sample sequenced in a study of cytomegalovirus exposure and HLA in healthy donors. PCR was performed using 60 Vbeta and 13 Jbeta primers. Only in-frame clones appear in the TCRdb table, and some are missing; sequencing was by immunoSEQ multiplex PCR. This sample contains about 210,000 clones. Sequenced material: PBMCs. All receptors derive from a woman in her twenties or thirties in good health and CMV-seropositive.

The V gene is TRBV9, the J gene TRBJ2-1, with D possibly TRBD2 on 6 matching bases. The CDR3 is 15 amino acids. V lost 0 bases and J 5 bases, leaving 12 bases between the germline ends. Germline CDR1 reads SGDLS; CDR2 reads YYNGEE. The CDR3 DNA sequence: TGTGCCAGCAGCGTAGGGGGGGTTTGGGACAATGAGCAGTTCTTC. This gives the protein CASSVGGVWDNEQFF.

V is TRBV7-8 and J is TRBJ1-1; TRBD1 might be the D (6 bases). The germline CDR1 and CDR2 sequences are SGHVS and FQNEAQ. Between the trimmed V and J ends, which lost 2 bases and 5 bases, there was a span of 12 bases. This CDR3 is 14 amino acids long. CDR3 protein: CASSLYREGTEAFF. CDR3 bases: TGTGCCAGCAGCTTATACAGGGAGGGGACTGAAGCTTTCTTT.

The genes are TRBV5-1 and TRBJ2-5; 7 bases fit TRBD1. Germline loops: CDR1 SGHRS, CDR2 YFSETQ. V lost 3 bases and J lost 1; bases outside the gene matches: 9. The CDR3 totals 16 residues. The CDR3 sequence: CASSSPSGTAQETQYF. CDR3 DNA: TGCGCCAGCAGCTCGCCCTCCGGGACAGCCCAAGAGACCCAGTACTTC.

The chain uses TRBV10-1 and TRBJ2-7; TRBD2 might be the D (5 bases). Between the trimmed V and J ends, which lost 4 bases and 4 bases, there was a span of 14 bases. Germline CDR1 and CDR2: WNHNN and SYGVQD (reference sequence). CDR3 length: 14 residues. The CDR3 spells CASSGLPIGYEQYF. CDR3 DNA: TGCGCCAGCAGTGGACTACCAATAGGGTACGAGCAGTACTTC.

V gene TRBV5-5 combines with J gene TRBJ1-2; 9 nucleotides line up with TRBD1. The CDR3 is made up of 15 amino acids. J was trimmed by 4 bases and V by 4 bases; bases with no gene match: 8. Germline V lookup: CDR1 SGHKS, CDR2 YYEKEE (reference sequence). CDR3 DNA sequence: TGTGCCAGCAGCGGAGTTACAGGGGGCAGCTATGGCTACACCTTC. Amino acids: CASSGVTGGSYGYTF.

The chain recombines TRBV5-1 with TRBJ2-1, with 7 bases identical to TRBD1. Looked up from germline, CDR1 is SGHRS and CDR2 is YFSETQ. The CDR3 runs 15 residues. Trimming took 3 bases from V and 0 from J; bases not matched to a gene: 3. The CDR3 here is CASSWTGSSYNEQFF. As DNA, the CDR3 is TGCGCCAGCAGCTGGACAGGTAGCTCCTACAATGAGCAGTTCTTC.

CDR3: CASLGGSQETQYF. CDR3 in DNA: TGTGCCAGCCTAGGGGGCAGCCAAGAGACCCAGTACTTC. V gene TRBV28 combines with J gene TRBJ2-5, with 7 bases lining up with TRBD1. Germline values: CDR1 MDHEN, CDR2 SYDVKM. This CDR3 has 13 residues. J gave up 1 base and V 8 bases, and 4 bases lay outside the gene matches.

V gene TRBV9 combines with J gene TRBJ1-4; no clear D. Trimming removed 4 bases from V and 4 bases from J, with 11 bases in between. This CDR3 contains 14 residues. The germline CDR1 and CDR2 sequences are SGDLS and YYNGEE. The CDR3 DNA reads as TGTGCCAGCAGCCCCACCGGACTTAATGAAAAACTGTTTTTT. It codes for CASSPTGLNEKLFF.

DNA of the CDR3: TGTGCCAGCAGCTTAGATTTTAGTCTAGCGGGAGGGTTCTACAATGAGCAGTTCTTC. Protein: CASSLDFSLAGGFYNEQFF. The rearrangement links TRBV13 to TRBJ2-1, with TRBD2 matching 12 bases. With 1 base clipped from V and 3 bases from J, the junction kept 10 bases outside the gene matches. Looked up from germline, CDR1 is PRHDT and CDR2 is FYEKMQ (reference sequence). The CDR3 has 19 residues.

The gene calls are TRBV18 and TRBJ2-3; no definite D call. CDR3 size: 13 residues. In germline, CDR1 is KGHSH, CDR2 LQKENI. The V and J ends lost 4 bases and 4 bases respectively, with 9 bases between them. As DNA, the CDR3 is TGTGCCAGCTCACAGAACCCGGCAGATACGCAGTATTTT. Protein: CASSQNPADTQYF.

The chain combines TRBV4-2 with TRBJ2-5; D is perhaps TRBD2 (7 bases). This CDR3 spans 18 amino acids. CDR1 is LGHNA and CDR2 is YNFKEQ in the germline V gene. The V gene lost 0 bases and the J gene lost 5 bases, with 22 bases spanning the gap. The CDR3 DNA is TGTGCCAGCAGCCAAGATCTTGACCGGGACTACAGGGCGGAGACCCAGTACTTC. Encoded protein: CASSQDLDRDYRAETQYF.

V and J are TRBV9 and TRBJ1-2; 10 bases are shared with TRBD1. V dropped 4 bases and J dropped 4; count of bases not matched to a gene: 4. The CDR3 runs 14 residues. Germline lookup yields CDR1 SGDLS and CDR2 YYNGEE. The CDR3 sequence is CASSPGQGPYGYTF. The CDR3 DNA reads TGTGCCAGCAGCCCGGGACAGGGGCCCTATGGCTACACCTTC.

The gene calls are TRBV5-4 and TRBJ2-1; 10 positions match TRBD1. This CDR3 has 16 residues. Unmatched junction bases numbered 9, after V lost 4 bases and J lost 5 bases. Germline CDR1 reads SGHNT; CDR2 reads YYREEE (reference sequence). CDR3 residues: CASSPSRTGGHNEQFF. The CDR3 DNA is TGTGCCAGCAGCCCCTCTAGGACAGGGGGACACAATGAGCAGTTCTTC.

The CDR3 DNA sequence: TGTGCCAGCAGCCCGACAGGGAAGTCCGAGCAGTACTTC. As protein: CASSPTGKSEQYF. This chain uses TRBV6-5 with TRBJ2-7, with 7 bases fitting TRBD1. V was pared by 6 bases and J by 6 bases, with 8 bases of the junction left unmatched. This CDR3 has 13 residues. Looked up from germline, CDR1 is MNHEY and CDR2 is SVGAGI.

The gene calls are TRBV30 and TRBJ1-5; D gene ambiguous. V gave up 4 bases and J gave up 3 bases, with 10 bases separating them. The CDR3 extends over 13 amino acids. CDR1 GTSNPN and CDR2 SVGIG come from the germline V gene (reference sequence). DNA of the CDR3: TGTGCCTGGACGACTAACCCCAATCAGCCCCAGCATTTT. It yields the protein CAWTTNPNQPQHF.

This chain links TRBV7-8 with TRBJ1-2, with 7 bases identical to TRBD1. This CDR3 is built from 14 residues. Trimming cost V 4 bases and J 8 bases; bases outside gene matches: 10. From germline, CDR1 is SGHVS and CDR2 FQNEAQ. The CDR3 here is CASSSETGFRGYTF. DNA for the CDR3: TGTGCCAGCAGCTCTGAGACAGGGTTTAGGGGCTACACCTTC.

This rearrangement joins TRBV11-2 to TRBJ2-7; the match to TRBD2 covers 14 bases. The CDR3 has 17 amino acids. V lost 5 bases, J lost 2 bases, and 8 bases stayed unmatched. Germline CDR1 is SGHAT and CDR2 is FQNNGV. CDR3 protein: CASSPGLAGGTAYEQYF. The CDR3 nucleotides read TGTGCCAGCAGCCCAGGACTAGCGGGAGGAACCGCCTACGAGCAGTACTTC.

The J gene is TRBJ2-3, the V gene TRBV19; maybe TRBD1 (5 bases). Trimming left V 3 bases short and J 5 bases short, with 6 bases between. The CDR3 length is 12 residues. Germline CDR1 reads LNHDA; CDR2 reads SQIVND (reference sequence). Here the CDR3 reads CASSMDIDTQYF. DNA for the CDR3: TGTGCCAGTAGTATGGACATAGATACGCAGTATTTT.

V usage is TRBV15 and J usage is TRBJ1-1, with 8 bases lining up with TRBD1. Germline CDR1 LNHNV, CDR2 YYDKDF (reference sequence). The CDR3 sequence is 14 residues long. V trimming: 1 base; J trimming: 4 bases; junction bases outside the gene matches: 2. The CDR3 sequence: CATSRGQGITEAFF. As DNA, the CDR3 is TGTGCCACCAGCAGAGGACAGGGGATCACTGAAGCTTTCTTT.

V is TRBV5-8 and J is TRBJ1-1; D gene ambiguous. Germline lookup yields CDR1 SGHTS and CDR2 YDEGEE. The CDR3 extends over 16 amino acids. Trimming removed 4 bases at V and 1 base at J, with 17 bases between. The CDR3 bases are TGTGCCAGCAGCGAGGACCCCGGGATTAAGAACACTGAAGCTTTCTTT. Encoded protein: CASSEDPGIKNTEAFF.

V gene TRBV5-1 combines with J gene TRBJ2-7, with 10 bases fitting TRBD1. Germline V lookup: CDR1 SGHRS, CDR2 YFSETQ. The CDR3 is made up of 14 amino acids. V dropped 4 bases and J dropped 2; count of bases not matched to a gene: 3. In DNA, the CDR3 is TGCGCCAGCAGCCATGGACAGGGGGCCTACGAGCAGTACTTC. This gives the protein CASSHGQGAYEQYF. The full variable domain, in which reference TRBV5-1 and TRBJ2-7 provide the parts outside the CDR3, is KAGVTQTPRYLIKTRGQQVTLSCSPISGHRSVSWYQQTPGQGLQFLFEYFSETQRNKGNFPGRFSGRQFSNSRSEMNVSTLELGDSALYLCASSHGQGAYEQYFGPGTRLTVT.

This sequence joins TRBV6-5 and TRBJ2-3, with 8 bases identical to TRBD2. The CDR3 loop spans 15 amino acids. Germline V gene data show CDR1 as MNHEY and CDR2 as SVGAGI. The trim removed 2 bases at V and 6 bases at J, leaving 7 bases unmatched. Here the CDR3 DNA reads TGTGCCAGCAGTTACCGCCGGGGGGGCCCGGATACGCAGTATTTT. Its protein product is CASSYRRGGPDTQYF.

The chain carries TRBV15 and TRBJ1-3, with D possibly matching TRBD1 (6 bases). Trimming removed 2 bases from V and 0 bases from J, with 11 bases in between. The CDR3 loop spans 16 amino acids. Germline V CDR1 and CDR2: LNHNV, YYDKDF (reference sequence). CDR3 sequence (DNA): TGTGCCACCAGCAGAAATCCAGGGGACTCTGGAAACACCATATATTTT. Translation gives CATSRNPGDSGNTIYF.

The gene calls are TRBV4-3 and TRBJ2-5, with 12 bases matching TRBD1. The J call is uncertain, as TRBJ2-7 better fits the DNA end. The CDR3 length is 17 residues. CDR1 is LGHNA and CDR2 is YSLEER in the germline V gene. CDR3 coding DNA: TGCGCCAGCAGCCTCGGGACAGGGGGCGCGAAATCCTACGAGCAGTACTTC. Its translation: CASSLGTGGAKSYEQYF.

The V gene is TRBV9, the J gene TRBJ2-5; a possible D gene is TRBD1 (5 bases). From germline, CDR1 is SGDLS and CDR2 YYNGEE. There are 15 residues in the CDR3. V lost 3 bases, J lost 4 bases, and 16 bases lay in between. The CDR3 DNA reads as TGTGCCAGCAGCGCATCAGGGTTTGTGACAGAGACCCAGTACTTC. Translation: CASSASGFVTETQYF. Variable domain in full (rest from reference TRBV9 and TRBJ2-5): DSGVTQTPKHLITATGQRVTLRCSPRSGDLSVYWYQQSLDQGLQFLIQYYNGEERAKGNILERFSAQQFPDLHSELNLSSLELGDSALYFCASSASGFVTETQYFGPGTRLLVL.

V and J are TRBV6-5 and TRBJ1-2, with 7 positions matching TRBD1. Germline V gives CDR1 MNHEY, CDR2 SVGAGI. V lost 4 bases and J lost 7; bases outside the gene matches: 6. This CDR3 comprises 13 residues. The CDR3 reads CASSLTGLAGYTF. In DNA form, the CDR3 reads TGTGCCAGCAGTTTGACAGGGCTCGCTGGCTACACCTTC.

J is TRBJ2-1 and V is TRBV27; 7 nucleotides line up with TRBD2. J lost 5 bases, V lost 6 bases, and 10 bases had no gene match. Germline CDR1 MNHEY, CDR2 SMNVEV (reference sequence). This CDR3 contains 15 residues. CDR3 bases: TGTGCCAGCAGATCCGGGGCTAGCGGAAACAATGAGCAGTTCTTC. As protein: CASRSGASGNNEQFF.

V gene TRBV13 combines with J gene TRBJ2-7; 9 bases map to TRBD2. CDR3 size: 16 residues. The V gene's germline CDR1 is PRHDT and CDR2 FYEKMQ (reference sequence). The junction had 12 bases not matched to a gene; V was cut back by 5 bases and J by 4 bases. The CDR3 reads CASSRPGAGGMYEQYF. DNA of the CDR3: TGTGCCAGCAGCCGCCCGGGAGCGGGAGGAATGTACGAGCAGTACTTC.

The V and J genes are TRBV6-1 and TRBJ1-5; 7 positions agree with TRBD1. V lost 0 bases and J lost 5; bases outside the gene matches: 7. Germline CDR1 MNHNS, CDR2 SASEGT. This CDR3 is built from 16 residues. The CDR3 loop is CASSEAPGQIHQPQHF. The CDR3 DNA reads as TGTGCCAGCAGTGAAGCCCCGGGACAGATACATCAGCCCCAGCATTTT.

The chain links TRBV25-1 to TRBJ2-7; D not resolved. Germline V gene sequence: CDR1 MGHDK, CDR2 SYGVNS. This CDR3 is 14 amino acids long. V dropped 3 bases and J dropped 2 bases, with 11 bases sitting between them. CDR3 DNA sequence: TGTGCCAGCAGTGATCTCGCAGTGACCTACGAGCAGTACTTC. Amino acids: CASSDLAVTYEQYF.